Listed here are 17 T cell receptor beta chains from one sample, sequenced in a study of T cell repertoires in cytomegalovirus infection. TCRdb reprocessed the reads with MiXCR, giving one entry per CDR3 protein. The sample records hundreds of thousands of distinct CDR3 sequences, about 42% being singletons. These receptors' targets are unknown. Sample: cultured PBMCs, taken from culture after CMV antigen stimulation. The receptors were sampled from a human donor in good health (CMV status not recorded). Some clones in this sample may be carry-over from other donors' samples.

The gene calls are TRBV6-5 and TRBJ1-1; the D gene is possibly TRBD1 (6 bases). The ends were cut back, 6 bases at V and 5 bases at J, with 19 bases in the middle. Germline V lookup: CDR1 MNHEY, CDR2 SVGAGI. This CDR3 is 15 amino acids long. CDR3 bases: TGTGCCAGCAGCATCCAGGCCCTAGGGACAACTGAAGCTTTCTTT. Encoded protein: CASSIQALGTTEAFF.

The V call is TRBV20-1, the J call TRBJ1-5; D perhaps matches TRBD1 (5 bases). Trimming took 5 bases from V and 0 from J, leaving 11 bases between them. Per germline, CDR1 DFQATT and CDR2 SNEGSKA (reference sequence). The CDR3 runs to 14 residues. The CDR3 is CSARQTYSNQPQHF. The CDR3 DNA reads TGCAGTGCTCGACAGACTTATAGCAATCAGCCCCAGCATTTT.

This clonotype has more than one count but fewer than ten. The genes are TRBV19 and TRBJ2-1; TRBD1 matches at 7 bases. Germline assignment: CDR1 LNHDA and CDR2 SQIVND (reference sequence). Losses at the gene ends were 5 bases for V and 10 bases for J; bases not matched to a gene: 14. This CDR3 comprises 15 residues. Here the CDR3 reads CASSLERQGSGEQFF. CDR3 nucleotides: TGTGCCAGTAGTTTGGAGAGACAGGGCTCAGGGGAGCAGTTCTTC.

The rearrangement uses TRBV7-2 and TRBJ2-1; D may be TRBD2 (6 bases). This CDR3 has 13 amino acids. Trimming cost V 4 bases and J 12 bases, with 16 bases left between them. CDR1 and CDR2 (germline): SGHTA, FQGNSA. The chain's CDR3 is CASSSPQPGVQFF. The CDR3 DNA is TGTGCCAGCAGCTCGCCCCAGCCGGGGGTGCAGTTCTTC.

The V gene is TRBV6-2 or TRBV6-3, the J gene TRBJ2-5, with TRBD2 matching 11 bases. The CDR3 extends over 16 amino acids. CDR1 MNHEY and CDR2 SVGEGT come from the germline V gene. Germline trimming cut 4 bases from V and 4 bases from J; bases unmatched to any gene: 8. CDR3 loop: CASSSWTSGRPETQYF. CDR3 bases: TGTGCCAGCAGTTCTTGGACTAGCGGGCGTCCAGAGACCCAGTACTTC.

This clonotype has only a few counts. CDR3 amino acids: CASSMDRSQPQHF. The CDR3 region has the DNA TGTGCCAGCAGCATGGACAGGTCCCAGCCCCAGCATTTT. This chain uses TRBV7-2 with TRBJ1-5; 7 nucleotides match TRBD1. Losses at the gene ends were 5 bases for V and 7 bases for J; bases not matched to a gene: 5. The germline CDR1 and CDR2 sequences are SGHTA and FQGNSA. The CDR3 runs 13 residues.

The chain combines TRBV20-1 with TRBJ2-1; a weak D match, TRBD2 (6 bases). The V gene's germline CDR1 is DFQATT and CDR2 SNEGSKA (reference sequence). V lost 6 bases and J 9 bases, leaving 18 bases between the germline ends. The CDR3 is made up of 13 amino acids. As DNA, the CDR3 is TGCAGTGCCTTCGACTCGCGGGGCGGTGAGCAGTTCTTC. Translation gives CSAFDSRGGEQFF.

V gene TRBV5-1 combines with J gene TRBJ2-3; TRBD2 matches at 11 bases. The CDR3 has 16 amino acids. The V gene's germline CDR1 is SGHRS and CDR2 YFSETQ. V lost 3 bases and J lost 6; bases outside the gene matches: 9. The CDR3 is CASSSVLAGVADTQYF. In DNA form, the CDR3 reads TGCGCCAGCAGCTCGGTACTAGCGGGAGTAGCGGATACGCAGTATTTT.

This clonotype was seen a handful of times. This rearrangement joins TRBV7-8 to TRBJ2-3; 10 positions match TRBD2. With 5 bases clipped from V and 4 bases from J, the junction kept 18 bases outside the gene matches. This CDR3 region has 19 residues. From germline, CDR1 is SGHVS and CDR2 FQNEAQ. The chain's CDR3 is CASSPFRGSGGRPPDTQYF. The CDR3 nucleotides read TGTGCCAGCAGCCCTTTTCGTGGTAGCGGGGGGCGGCCCCCAGATACGCAGTATTTT. The entire variable domain, with the rest obtained from reference TRBV7-8 and TRBJ2-3, is as follows: GAGVSQSPRYKVAKRGQDVALRCDPISGHVSLFWYQQALGQGPEFLTYFQNEAQLDKSGLPSDRFFAERPEGSVSTLKIQRTQQEDSAVYLCASSPFRGSGGRPPDTQYFGPGTRLTVL.

The rearrangement links TRBV4-1 to TRBJ2-7, with 9 bases identical to TRBD2. The CDR3 totals 15 residues. Germline values: CDR1 MGHRA, CDR2 YSYEKL. V gave up 2 bases and J gave up 1 base; unmatched junction bases: 3. The CDR3 region is CASSQLAGQSYEQYF. The DNA of the CDR3 is TGCGCCAGCAGCCAACTAGCGGGACAGTCCTACGAGCAGTACTTC.

V gene TRBV7-4 combines with J gene TRBJ2-2, with no clear D. This CDR3 spans 15 amino acids. The germline V and J ends were trimmed by 5 bases and 6 bases, with 16 bases remaining between them. CDR1 is SGHVT and CDR2 is SQSDAQ in the germline V gene. The CDR3 bases are TGTGCCAGCAGCCCGCCCGGCGCCCCGTCCGGGGAGCTGTTTTTT. Residues: CASSPPGAPSGELFF.

This clonotype was observed a few times. V gene TRBV20-1 combines with J gene TRBJ2-1; D may be TRBD2 (5 bases). The length of the CDR3 is 22 residues. V shed 2 bases and J shed 0 bases, with 32 bases lying between them. Germline V gene data show CDR1 as DFQATT and CDR2 as SNEGSKA (reference sequence). The CDR3 DNA reads as TGCAGTGCTAGACTTCGAGGGAGCGGCGCCCTCACCCCTTTTAGCTCCTACAATGAGCAGTTCTTC. Translation gives CSARLRGSGALTPFSSYNEQFF.

This clonotype was recorded a few times. This CDR3 reads CASSTDRGQDEQFF. The CDR3 DNA follows: TGTGCCAGCAGTACCGACAGGGGGCAGGATGAGCAGTTCTTC. The rearrangement links TRBV2 to TRBJ2-1, with 10 positions matching TRBD1. The CDR3 consists of 14 residues. V lost 5 bases and J lost 8; bases outside the gene matches: 6. Germline V CDR1 and CDR2: SNHLY, FYNNEI. The full variable domain, its missing parts supplied by reference TRBV2 and TRBJ2-1, is EPEVTQTPSHQVTQMGQEVILRCVPISNHLYFYWYRQILGQKVEFLVSFYNNEISEKSEIFDDQFSVERPDGSNFTLKIRSTKLEDSAMYFCASSTDRGQDEQFFGPGTRLTVL.

The chain employs TRBV7-9 and TRBJ2-3, with TRBD2 matching 13 bases. The CDR3 spans 16 residues. J lost 2 bases, V lost 5 bases, and 4 bases had no gene match. Looked up from germline, CDR1 is SEHNR and CDR2 is FQNEAQ (reference sequence). The DNA of the CDR3 is TGTGCCAGCAGCGGGGGACTAGCGGGGTACACAGATACGCAGTATTTT. Protein sequence: CASSGGLAGYTDTQYF.

The chain uses TRBV6-6 and TRBJ2-2, with TRBD2 as a possible D gene (6 bases). Trimming shortened V by 6 bases and J by 5 bases, and 28 bases separated the two germline ends. The CDR3 contains 19 residues. Germline V gene data show CDR1 as MNHNY and CDR2 as SVGAGI (reference sequence). CDR3 coding DNA: TGTGCCAGCAGGGGGGTGAGGCGGGGCATTTCCCGAATTACCGGGGAGCTGTTTTTT. Translating gives CASRGVRRGISRITGELFF.

As concerns this clonotype: This may be a read error, as it is one base from a much larger clone. The chain carries TRBV7-6 and TRBJ1-1, with D unresolved. Germline assignment: CDR1 SGHVS and CDR2 FNYEAQ. V lost 2 bases and J lost 1, with 5 bases in between. This CDR3 contains 13 residues. The CDR3 DNA follows: TGTGCCAGCAGCTTAATACCGAACACTGAAGCTTTCTTT. Translation gives CASSLIPNTEAFF.

The rearrangement uses TRBV6-1 and TRBJ1-5; possibly TRBD1 for D (6 bases). CDR3 length equals 14 residues. Germline assignment: CDR1 MNHNS and CDR2 SASEGT. V gave up 1 base and J gave up 6 bases, with 10 bases separating them. In DNA form, the CDR3 reads TGTGCCAGCAGTGAAGTCAGGGGTGGTCAGCCCCAGCATTTT. Translated: CASSEVRGGQPQHF.